The clone carrying this TCR beta chain has just one count. Its antigen remains unknown. This CDR3 has 15 amino acids. Germline CDR1 LGHNA, CDR2 YSLEER. V dropped 5 bases and J dropped 4 bases, with 17 bases sitting between them. This sample was taken from a study of CD8 T cells in ankylosing spondylitis. Study-wide points: Earlier literature documents some of the motif variants in reactive arthritis synovial fluid and blood. Matched ankylosing spondylitis synovial fluid reportedly contained a significantly enriched population of disease-linked clones.

TCRdb processed the 5' RACE reads anew with MiXCR; each CDR3 protein has one entry. The data show 200,000 to 300,000 distinct CDR3 sequences, 8% to 9.5% seen once. This chain links TRBV4-3 with TRBJ1-2; possibly TRBD1 for D (6 bases). The source material was blood, either unsorted or a sorted T cell fraction (not recorded which). The sequence was collected from a male donor with ankylosing spondylitis or in good health (not recorded which). Here the CDR3 DNA reads TGCGCCAGCAGCGCCCGGGGGCCTAAGGCCTATGGCTACACCTTC. This translates into CASSARGPKAYGYTF.